This T cell receptor beta chain was identified in a study of T cell responses to AZD1222 COVID-19 vaccine. The repertoire was sequenced with immunoSEQ multiplex PCR; TCRdb's copy has only in-frame clones and lacks some. The sample yields roughly 98,000 clones, approximately 84% seen once. Analysis merged second doses at about 4 or about 12 weeks. This TCR was sampled from an adult who received the AZD1222 COVID-19 vaccine. Specimen: peripheral blood, collected 28 days after the second AZD1222 dose.

CDR3 DNA sequence: TGTGCCAGCAGTTACGGGGGGGTGGAGACCCAGTACTTC. Its protein product is CASSYGGVETQYF. The chain joins TRBV25-1 to TRBJ2-5; 8 positions agree with TRBD2. CDR1 is MGHDK, CDR2 SYGVNS, per germline. The CDR3 runs 13 residues. V was clipped by 5 bases and J by 5 bases; unmatched bases: 4.